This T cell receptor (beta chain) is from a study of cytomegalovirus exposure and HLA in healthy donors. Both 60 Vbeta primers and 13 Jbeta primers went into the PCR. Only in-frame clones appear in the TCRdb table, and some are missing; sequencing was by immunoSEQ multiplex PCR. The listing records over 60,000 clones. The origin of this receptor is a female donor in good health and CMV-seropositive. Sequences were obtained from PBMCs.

DNA of the CDR3: TGTGCCAGTAGTACTCCTGGACTAGCGGGGTTAAGGGAGTATACGCAGTATTTT. It is translated as CASSTPGLAGLREYTQYF. The J gene is TRBJ2-3, the V gene TRBV19, with 12 nucleotides matching TRBD2. Trimming took 4 bases from V and 7 from J; bases not matched to a gene: 15. Germline values: CDR1 LNHDA, CDR2 SQIVND (reference sequence). The CDR3 is made up of 18 amino acids.